This paragraph covers one T cell receptor (beta chain) sequence. What it recognizes is unknown. From germline, CDR1 is SGHRS and CDR2 YFSETQ. The CDR3 runs to 14 residues. The V end lost 4 bases, the J end lost 0 bases, and 10 bases lay between the germline ends. Repertoires were generated with immunoSEQ multiplex PCR, while TCRdb's copy carries only in-frame clones and drops some. The sample consists of approximately 94,000 clones, approximately 91% of them appearing once. This specimen comes from a study of OX40 agonist ivuxolimab in advanced cancers. Whole-study results and caveats: Expanded peripheral T cells had an undetermined antigen specificity.

The source was CD4+ or CD8+ T cells sorted from blood, collected in a trial of the OX40 agonist ivuxolimab. The chain recombines TRBV5-1 with TRBJ1-2; D remains unclear. This clonotype was obtained from an adult with an advanced solid tumor such as melanoma, head and neck, liver or kidney cancer. CDR3 DNA sequence: TGCGCCAGCAGCGCGGACCCCACTAACTATGGCTACACCTTC. Amino acids: CASSADPTNYGYTF. The full variable domain, in which reference TRBV5-1 and TRBJ1-2 provide the parts outside the CDR3, is KAGVTQTPRYLIKTRGQQVTLSCSPISGHRSVSWYQQTPGQGLQFLFEYFSETQRNKGNFPGRFSGRQFSNSRSEMNVSTLELGDSALYLCASSADPTNYGYTFGSGTRLTVV.